Each of the 16 T cell receptor beta chains below was sequenced from the same sample in a study of response to subunit inactivated influenza vaccine (dated by TCRdb to the late 2010s). Library construction relied on RT-PCR. The sample was run on an Illumina HiSeq 2500. TCRdb reprocessing: public reads trimmed at Q25 with fastp, clones called with MiXCR, in-frame beta chains kept. Rows with one shared CDR3 protein collapse into an entry with the most common genes and DNA. The sample table contains 500,000 to 650,000 distinct CDR3 sequences; only one count was recorded for around 8% of them. The ten biggest clones cover 13% of the sample. Source: PBMCs from blood, taken around 25 months after vaccination. These receptors all stem from a man between 50 and 75 years old who received an inactivated influenza vaccine. Donor details come from another sample of the same person, matched by shared clones.

The CDR3 sequence is CASSLGGTGRSTEAFF. The CDR3, as DNA: TGCGCCAGCAGCTTGGGCGGGACAGGGAGGAGTACTGAAGCTTTCTTT. The V gene is TRBV5-1, the J gene TRBJ1-1; 9 nucleotides align to TRBD1. V lost 0 bases and J lost 5; bases outside the gene matches: 8. The germline V gene has CDR1 SGHRS and CDR2 YFSETQ. The CDR3 is 16 residues long.

CDR3 in amino acids: CASSQQDRGTFSPLHF. DNA of the CDR3: TGCGCCAGCAGCCAGCAAGACAGGGGGACTTTCTCACCCCTCCACTTT. The chain couples TRBV4-1 to TRBJ1-6, with 9 bases lining up with TRBD1. The V gene end was trimmed by 3 bases and the J gene end by 10 bases; junction bases not matched to a gene: 10. CDR3 size: 16 residues. The germline V gene has CDR1 MGHRA and CDR2 YSYEKL.

Only a few counts were recorded for this clonotype. The chain combines TRBV29-1 with TRBJ2-5; D gene uncertain. The CDR3 sequence is 11 residues long. Trimming removed 4 bases from V and 5 bases from J, with 8 bases in between. Per the germline V gene, CDR1 is SQVTM and CDR2 is ANQGSEA. CDR3 sequence reads: CSVVFGETQYF. CDR3 sequence (DNA): TGCAGCGTTGTCTTCGGGGAGACCCAGTACTTC.

This clonotype was observed many times. The chain carries TRBV20-1 and TRBJ2-7; 7 nucleotides align to TRBD2. CDR3 length equals 14 residues. Germline V gene lookup returns CDR1 DFQATT and CDR2 SNEGSKA (reference sequence). V lost 5 bases and J lost 7; bases outside the gene matches: 14. CDR3 DNA sequence: TGCAGTGCTGCCCAGCGGGACGGGGTTAAAGAGCAGTACTTC. Protein sequence: CSAAQRDGVKEQYF.

The V gene is TRBV29-1, the J gene TRBJ2-7; possibly TRBD1 for D (6 bases). This CDR3 region has 16 residues. The germline V and J ends were trimmed by 0 bases and 0 bases, with 15 bases remaining between them. Germline V gives CDR1 SQVTM, CDR2 ANQGSEA. The CDR3 region has the DNA TGCAGCGTTGAAGATCGAAGGACAGCAAGCTCCTACGAGCAGTACTTC. This sequence encodes CSVEDRRTASSYEQYF.

The CDR3 nucleotides read TGTGCCACCAGTGACCGTAGCGGGGTCGCGGAAGATACGCAGTATTTT. This codes for CATSDRSGVAEDTQYF. The chain combines TRBV24-1 with TRBJ2-3; 8 positions agree with TRBD2. This CDR3 contains 16 residues. With 4 bases clipped from V and 5 bases from J, the junction kept 10 bases outside the gene matches. The germline gives CDR1 KGHDR, CDR2 SFDVKD.

This clonotype was seen at least ten times. The chain uses TRBV12-3 or TRBV12-4 and TRBJ2-7, with D unresolved. This CDR3 region has 12 residues. Trimming took 8 bases from V and 0 from J, leaving 8 bases between them. CDR3 sequence (DNA): TGTGCCAGCCGGAGTTCCTCCTACGAGCAGTACTTC. It translates to CASRSSSYEQYF.

The chain couples TRBV6-4 to TRBJ2-2; 8 bases line up with TRBD1. Germline trimming cut 6 bases from V and 7 bases from J; bases unmatched to any gene: 4. The CDR3 is made up of 13 amino acids. The germline gives CDR1 MRHNA, CDR2 SNTAGT. CDR3 coding DNA: TGTGCCAGCAGCAAGGACAGGGTCGGGGAGCTGTTTTTT. Protein product: CASSKDRVGELFF.

This clonotype showed up many times. The chain carries TRBV5-1 and TRBJ1-1; a weak D match, TRBD1 (5 bases). This CDR3 region has 14 residues. CDR1 and CDR2 from the germline V gene are SGHRS and YFSETQ. V was shortened by 1 base and J by 6 bases, with 13 bases between the two germline ends. CDR3 amino acids: CASSLLQGNPEAFF. The CDR3 DNA reads as TGCGCCAGCAGCTTGCTTCAGGGTAACCCTGAAGCTTTCTTT. The full variable domain, its missing parts supplied by reference TRBV5-1 and TRBJ1-1, is KAGVTQTPRYLIKTRGQQVTLSCSPISGHRSVSWYQQTPGQGLQFLFEYFSETQRNKGNFPGRFSGRQFSNSRSEMNVSTLELGDSALYLCASSLLQGNPEAFFGQGTRLTVV.

The genes are TRBV24-1 and TRBJ2-2; no definite D call. Germline CDR1 reads KGHDR; CDR2 reads SFDVKD. The CDR3 is 12 amino acids. V dropped 6 bases and J dropped 5 bases, with 6 bases sitting between them. CDR3 nucleotide sequence: TGTGCCACCAGTTTTGGGACCGGGGAGCTGTTTTTT. Amino acids: CATSFGTGELFF.

This sequence joins TRBV5-4 and TRBJ2-3; TRBD1 agrees at 8 bases. Germline-derived CDR1 and CDR2 are SGHNT and YYREEE (reference sequence). Trimming at V came to 5 bases and at J to 3 bases, leaving 8 bases not matched to a gene. The CDR3 consists of 15 residues. CDR3 bases: TGTGCCAGCAGTTTCATTCGACAGGGGACAGATACGCAGTATTTT. Amino acids: CASSFIRQGTDTQYF.

At least ten counts were recorded for this clonotype. The chain recombines TRBV12-3 or TRBV12-4 with TRBJ1-2, with TRBD1 matching over 7 bases. There are 12 residues in the CDR3. After removal of 7 bases from V and 8 bases from J, the junction contained 7 bases not matched to a gene. This CDR3 is CASTFRGAGYTF. Here the CDR3 DNA reads TGTGCCAGCACCTTCAGGGGGGCCGGCTACACCTTC.

This clonotype was recorded a few times. The chain uses TRBV28 and TRBJ2-3; TRBD1 matches at 9 bases. V was pared by 3 bases and J by 5 bases, with 3 bases of the junction left unmatched. The CDR3 runs to 14 residues. Germline CDR1 reads MDHEN; CDR2 reads SYDVKM. The chain's CDR3 is CASSFGTGKDTQYF. The CDR3 bases are TGTGCCAGCAGTTTTGGGACAGGGAAAGATACGCAGTATTTT.

This clonotype was seen only a few times. The chain has TRBV11-2 and TRBJ2-7, with TRBD1 identical over 7 bases. With 1 base clipped from V and 0 bases from J, the junction kept 15 bases outside the gene matches. CDR3 size: 19 residues. The germline V gene encodes CDR1 SGHAT and CDR2 FQNNGV. In DNA form, the CDR3 reads TGTGCCAGCAGCTTAGGCCGGTCCAGTTGGACAGGCGTCTCCTACGAGCAGTACTTC. It encodes CASSLGRSSWTGVSYEQYF.

The table lists this clonotype with a few counts. The V gene is TRBV6-1, the J gene TRBJ1-3, with TRBD1 matching 7 bases. This CDR3 is built from 14 residues. Trimming cost V 1 base and J 4 bases; bases outside gene matches: 1. CDR1 and CDR2 (germline): MNHNS, SASEGT. Here the CDR3 DNA reads TGTGCCAGCAGTGAAGGGACAGGCGGAAACACCATATATTTT. Translating it yields CASSEGTGGNTIYF.

This chain joins TRBV5-1 and TRBJ2-7; D not certain. Germline V gives CDR1 SGHRS, CDR2 YFSETQ. This CDR3 has 12 residues. V dropped 1 base and J dropped 5 bases, with 7 bases sitting between them. The CDR3 sequence is CASSLIHHEQYF. The DNA of the CDR3 is TGCGCCAGCAGCTTGATACACCACGAGCAGTACTTC.